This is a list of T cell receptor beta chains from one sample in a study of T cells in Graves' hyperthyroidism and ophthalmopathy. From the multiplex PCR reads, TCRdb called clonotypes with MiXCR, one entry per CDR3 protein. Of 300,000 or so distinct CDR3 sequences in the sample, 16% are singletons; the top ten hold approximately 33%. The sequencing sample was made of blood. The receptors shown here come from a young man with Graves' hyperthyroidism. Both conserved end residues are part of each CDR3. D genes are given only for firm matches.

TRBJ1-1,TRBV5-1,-,CASSLLAMIGGMNTEAFF
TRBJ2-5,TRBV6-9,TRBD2,CASSYGSSGRAETQYF
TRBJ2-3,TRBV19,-,CASRGQRSSTDTQYF
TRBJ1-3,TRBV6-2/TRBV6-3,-,CASRPIQASGNTIYF
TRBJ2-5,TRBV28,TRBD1,CASILGGAGETQYF
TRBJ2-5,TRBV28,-,CASSERRNQETQYF
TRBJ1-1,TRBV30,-,CAWSPGGGDAEAFF
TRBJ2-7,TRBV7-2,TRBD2,CASSSPLAGGPLEQYF
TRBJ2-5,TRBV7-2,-,CASSAKRRGGKETQYF
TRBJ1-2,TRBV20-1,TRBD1,CSALLGTGNYGYTF
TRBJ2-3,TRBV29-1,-,CSVEDGRGKGTDTQYF
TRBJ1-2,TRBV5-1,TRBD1,CASSSAPGQGNYGYTF
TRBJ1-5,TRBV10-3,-,CAISESRGLDQPQHF
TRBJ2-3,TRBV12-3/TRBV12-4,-,CASSPEKSTDTQYF
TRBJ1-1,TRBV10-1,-,CASRKTQSGTEAFF
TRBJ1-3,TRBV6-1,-,CASSRAGLGNTIYF
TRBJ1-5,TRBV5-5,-,CASSLSDQPQHF
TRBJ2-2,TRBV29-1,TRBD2,CSSREGTGELFF
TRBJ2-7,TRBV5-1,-,CASSLQTLEGQQYF
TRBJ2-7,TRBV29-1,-,CSVEAGTEFYEQYF
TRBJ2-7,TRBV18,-,CASSPPTYEQYF
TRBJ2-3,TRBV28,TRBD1,CASSPRQGAVRVGNTDTQYF
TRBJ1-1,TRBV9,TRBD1,CASSSQQGGTEAFF
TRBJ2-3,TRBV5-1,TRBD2,CATTTSGAYTDTQYF
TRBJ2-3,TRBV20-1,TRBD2,CSARDPPSGYTDTQYF
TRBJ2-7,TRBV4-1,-,CASSQGLDYEQYF
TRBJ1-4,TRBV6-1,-,CASSEDGVGARGEKLFF
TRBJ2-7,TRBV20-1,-,CSARLQRGTSWYEQYF
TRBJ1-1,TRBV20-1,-,CSARSAVSTEAFF
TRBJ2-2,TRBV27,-,CASSFCVHTGELFF
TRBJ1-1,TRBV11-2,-,CASSLKFGVRVTEAFF
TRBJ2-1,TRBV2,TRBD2,CASSRTSGGSSYNEQFF